The 23 T cell receptor beta chains given below trace back to one sample, sequenced in a study of PD-1 blockade in mismatch repair-deficient tumors (dated by TCRdb to about 2017). Library preparation was by the immunoSEQ multiplex PCR assay. TCRdb obtained this table from immuneACCESS and retained in-frame rearrangements with V and J assigned. These tables miss some clones; where compared with another copy, unresolved V genes account for less than half of the shortfall, and the remainder is unexplained. For this sample the table gives about 23,000 clones, of which approximately 83% were detected only once. 20% to 25% of the sample belongs to the ten largest clones. According to the study, the label for this sample's time point signals: peripheral blood 12 weeks after first pembrolizumab dose. The specimen comprised peripheral blood, sampled 12 weeks after starting pembrolizumab. These receptors came from an adult with mismatch repair-deficient cancer.

The chain joins TRBV18 to TRBJ2-2; the match to TRBD2 covers 9 bases. Looked up from germline, CDR1 is KGHSH and CDR2 is LQKENI. The CDR3 length is 16 residues. V shed 3 bases and J 5 bases; nucleotides not matched to a gene: 7. The DNA of the CDR3 is TGTGCCAGCTCACCCCTACTCAGCGGGGGGACCGGGGAGCTGTTTTTT. Encoded protein: CASSPLLSGGTGELFF. Filled out from reference TRBV18 and TRBJ2-2, the complete variable domain reads NAGVMQNPRHLVRRRGQEARLRCSPMKGHSHVYWYRQLPEEGLKFMVYLQKENIIDESGMPKERFSAEFPKEGPSILRIQQVVRGDSAAYFCASSPLLSGGTGELFFGEGSRLTVL.

The chain is built from TRBV14 and TRBJ2-1, with D possibly TRBD2 on 6 matching bases. The CDR3 sequence is 15 residues long. Germline V gene data show CDR1 as SGHDN and CDR2 as FVKESK. Between the trimmed V and J ends, which lost 1 base and 4 bases, there was a span of 11 bases. CDR3 nucleotides: TGTGCCAGCAGCCAAGTCGCGACTAGTTACAATGAGCAGTTCTTC. This sequence encodes CASSQVATSYNEQFF.

The V call is TRBV21-1, the J call TRBJ1-5. TRBV21-1 is given as a pseudogene. There are 14 residues in the CDR3. CDR3 sequence reads: CASSKETRHQPQHF. As DNA, the CDR3 is TGTGCCAGCAGCAAAGAAACGAGGCATCAGCCCCAGCATTTT.

CDR3 protein: CASSSEDRGETQYF. CDR3 nucleotide sequence: TGTGCCAGCAGTTCCGAGGACAGGGGCGAGACCCAGTACTTC. The chain has TRBV6-5 and TRBJ2-5; 9 nucleotides agree with TRBD1. V shed 4 bases and J 5 bases; nucleotides not matched to a gene: 5. CDR1 MNHEY and CDR2 SVGAGI come from the germline V gene. The CDR3 sequence is 14 residues long.

J is TRBJ2-3 and V is TRBV5-4; TRBD2 aligns across 11 bases. Unmatched junction bases numbered 9, after V lost 7 bases and J lost 5 bases. The CDR3 totals 15 residues. Germline lookup yields CDR1 SGHNT and CDR2 YYREEE (reference sequence). This chain's CDR3 is CASGNLAGGIDTQYF. The CDR3 nucleotides are TGTGCCAGCGGGAACCTAGCGGGAGGAATAGATACGCAGTATTTT.

The chain links TRBV6-5 to TRBJ1-4; D is undetermined. The V end was cut by 2 bases, the J end by 3 bases, with 7 bases between. The CDR3 is 14 amino acids. Per the germline V gene, CDR1 is MNHEY and CDR2 is SVGAGI. The CDR3 bases are TGTGCCAGCAGTTACGCGGGCGCTAATGAAAAACTGTTTTTT. Translating it yields CASSYAGANEKLFF.

The rearrangement joins TRBV30 to TRBJ1-2; possible D gene TRBD1, 5 bases. The CDR3 extends over 13 amino acids. Deletions cut 3 bases from V and 8 bases from J, with 16 bases between. Germline CDR1 and CDR2: GTSNPN and SVGIG (reference sequence). The chain's CDR3 is CAWSRGRGGGYTF. The CDR3 region has the DNA TGTGCCTGGAGCCGGGGACGGGGTGGGGGCTACACCTTC.

The V and J genes are TRBV11-3 and TRBJ1-2; D unresolved. Between the trimmed V and J ends, which lost 5 bases and 8 bases, there was a span of 15 bases. This CDR3 is 13 amino acids long. The germline gives CDR1 SGHNT, CDR2 YENEEA. The CDR3 region is CASSPRTYRGYTF. In DNA form, the CDR3 reads TGTGCCAGCAGCCCGAGGACGTATCGGGGCTACACCTTC.

The chain joins TRBV7-2 to TRBJ1-5, with a weak D call TRBD1 (5 bases). This CDR3 region has 15 residues. The V end lost 5 bases, the J end lost 2 bases, and 13 bases lay between the germline ends. Germline V gives CDR1 SGHTA, CDR2 FQGNSA. The chain's CDR3 is CASSVHRWGNQPQHF. CDR3 DNA: TGTGCCAGCAGCGTCCACAGGTGGGGCAATCAGCCCCAGCATTTT.

The chain has TRBV7-9 and TRBJ2-7; 8 bases are a match to TRBD1. In germline, CDR1 is SEHNR, CDR2 FQNEAQ (reference sequence). V trimming: 1 base; J trimming: 4 bases; junction bases outside the gene matches: 6. This CDR3 region has 15 residues. This CDR3 reads CASSLGTGKGYEQYF. Here the CDR3 DNA reads TGTGCCAGCAGCTTAGGGACAGGGAAGGGGTACGAGCAGTACTTC. Supplemented by reference TRBV7-9 and TRBJ2-7, the full variable domain reads DTGVSQNPRHKITKRGQNVTFRCDPISEHNRLYWYRQTLGQGPEFLTYFQNEAQLEKSRLLSDRFSAERPKGSFSTLEIQRTEQGDSAMYLCASSLGTGKGYEQYFGPGTRLTVT.

In its sample, this clone was seen once. V usage is TRBV18 and J usage is TRBJ2-7; D is undetermined. Germline V CDR1 and CDR2: KGHSH, LQKENI. The CDR3 has 13 amino acids. V was pared by 3 bases and J by 7 bases, with 13 bases between. The CDR3 DNA reads as TGTGCCAGCTCACCCCCTGGGGTAGAGGAGCAGTACTTC. Its translation is CASSPPGVEEQYF. The whole variable domain, remainder taken from reference TRBV18 and TRBJ2-7, is NAGVMQNPRHLVRRRGQEARLRCSPMKGHSHVYWYRQLPEEGLKFMVYLQKENIIDESGMPKERFSAEFPKEGPSILRIQQVVRGDSAAYFCASSPPGVEEQYFGPGTRLTVT.

This sequence joins TRBV1 and TRBJ2-7; the table's TRBD2 call for D was not verified on the DNA. TRBV1 represents a pseudogene. The CDR3 extends over 15 amino acids. The CDR3 sequence is CTSSQAPPKHSEQYF. The DNA for the CDR3 is TGCACCAGCAGCCAAGCACCACCGAAGCATTCCGAGCAGTACTTC.

V gene TRBV30 combines with J gene TRBJ2-7; 9 bases are shared with TRBD1. Per the germline V gene, CDR1 is GTSNPN and CDR2 is SVGIG (reference sequence). The CDR3 spans 15 residues. J lost 0 bases, V lost 0 bases, and 3 bases had no gene match. CDR3 nucleotides: TGTGCCTGGAGTGTCCCGGACAGGGGCTCCTACGAGCAGTACTTC. It codes for CAWSVPDRGSYEQYF.

The chain recombines TRBV27 with TRBJ2-1; 10 bases fit TRBD2. V shed 3 bases, J shed 9 bases, and the junction held 8 bases outside the gene matches. The CDR3 is made up of 15 amino acids. The germline V gene has CDR1 MNHEY and CDR2 SMNVEV (reference sequence). CDR3 protein: CASSFFLAGVGEQFF. The CDR3 region has the DNA TGTGCCAGCAGTTTCTTCCTAGCGGGAGTCGGTGAGCAGTTCTTC.

The V call is TRBV19, the J call TRBJ2-5; D not resolved. The ends were cut back, 1 base at V and 1 base at J, with 10 bases in the middle. This CDR3 has 15 residues. CDR1 LNHDA and CDR2 SQIVND come from the germline V gene (reference sequence). CDR3 sequence (DNA): TGTGCCAGTAGTATAGTTACGGAGCCCCAAGAGACCCAGTACTTC. Translation: CASSIVTEPQETQYF.

The V gene is TRBV14, the J gene TRBJ2-1; 11 nucleotides agree with TRBD2. The CDR3 contains 16 residues. Germline values: CDR1 SGHDN, CDR2 FVKESK. V was clipped by 4 bases and J by 3 bases; unmatched bases: 5. CDR3 nucleotides: TGTGCCAGCAGCCCCTCGACTAGCGGGGTCTACAATGAGCAGTTCTTC. Its protein product is CASSPSTSGVYNEQFF. The whole variable domain, filled in from reference TRBV14 and TRBJ2-1, reads EAGVTQFPSHSVIEKGQTVTLRCDPISGHDNLYWYRRVMGKEIKFLLHFVKESKQDESGMPNNRFLAERTGGTYSTLKVQPAELEDSGVYFCASSPSTSGVYNEQFFGPGTRLTVL.

The V call is TRBV6-5, the J call TRBJ2-1; D perhaps matches TRBD1 (6 bases). V shed 2 bases and J shed 5 bases, with 7 bases lying between them. This CDR3 is built from 13 residues. Looked up from germline, CDR1 is MNHEY and CDR2 is SVGAGI. The CDR3 sequence is CASSYGDNNEQFF. CDR3 nucleotide sequence: TGTGCCAGCAGTTACGGGGACAACAATGAGCAGTTCTTC.

The rearrangement uses TRBV4-3 and TRBJ2-1; 12 bases align to TRBD2. J was trimmed by 3 bases and V by 0 bases; bases with no gene match: 0. This CDR3 has 16 residues. Germline V gene data show CDR1 as LGHNA and CDR2 as YSLEER. The CDR3 region is CASSQETSGSYNEQFF. The CDR3, as DNA: TGCGCCAGCAGCCAAGAGACTAGCGGGAGCTACAATGAGCAGTTCTTC.

The count of this clone is one. The chain carries TRBV30 and TRBJ1-2, with unresolved D. This CDR3 spans 12 amino acids. Trimming took 8 bases from V and 2 from J, leaving 12 bases between them. CDR1 is GTSNPN and CDR2 is SVGIG in the germline V gene (reference sequence). CDR3 loop: CAAWTDNYGYTF. In DNA, the CDR3 is TGTGCCGCTTGGACGGACAACTATGGCTACACCTTC.

The V gene is TRBV5-6, the J gene TRBJ1-1; D gene uncertain. The germline V gene has CDR1 SGHDT and CDR2 YYEEEE. Trimming shortened V by 4 bases and J by 1 base, and 8 bases separated the two germline ends. The CDR3 length is 13 residues. The CDR3 spells CASSPGENTEAFF. DNA for the CDR3: TGTGCCAGCAGCCCCGGAGAGAACACTGAAGCTTTCTTT.

V gene TRBV15 combines with J gene TRBJ2-7; D tentatively fits TRBD1 or TRBD2 (5 bases each). Trimming pared 5 bases from V and 0 bases from J, leaving 17 bases between. Germline V gene lookup returns CDR1 LNHNV and CDR2 YYDKDF (reference sequence). The CDR3 has 16 residues. The CDR3 DNA reads as TGTGCCACCAGCCTCGGGGAGCAGGGTTCCTCCTACGAGCAGTACTTC. Residues: CATSLGEQGSSYEQYF.

The chain carries TRBV28 and TRBJ1-2; D ambiguous. This CDR3 comprises 12 residues. V lost 0 bases to trimming and J lost 3 bases, with 2 bases between them. CDR1 MDHEN and CDR2 SYDVKM come from the germline V gene. The CDR3: CASSLWDYGYTF. The CDR3 DNA reads as TGTGCCAGCAGTTTATGGGACTATGGCTACACCTTC.

The genes are TRBV7-6 and TRBJ2-1, with D possibly being TRBD2 (7 bases). The CDR3 length is 17 residues. The germline V and J ends were trimmed by 4 bases and 6 bases, with 22 bases remaining between them. Germline assignment: CDR1 SGHVS and CDR2 FNYEAQ. The CDR3 loop is CASSSIKEGGVFNEQFF. CDR3 nucleotides: TGTGCCAGCAGCTCAATAAAGGAGGGGGGGGTCTTCAATGAGCAGTTCTTC.